This is a list of T cell receptor beta chains from one sample in a study of T cell changes during pregnancy in multiple sclerosis. Repertoires were generated with immunoSEQ multiplex PCR, while TCRdb's copy carries only in-frame clones and drops some. Of more than 35,000 clones in the sample, 85% to 95% were seen once. Source: CD8+ T cells from peripheral blood mononuclear cells, taken in the third trimester of pregnancy. These TCRs come from a female donor with multiple sclerosis, enrolled in a pregnancy study. The CDR3 runs from the conserved cysteine through the conserved F or W. A D gene is named only where the DNA matches it firmly.

V: TRBV9
D: NA
J: TRBJ2-2
CDR3: CASSVVSTGELFF
DNA: TGTGCCAGCAGCGTAGTGAGCACCGGGGAGCTGTTTTTT

V: TRBV6-5
D: NA
J: TRBJ1-5
CDR3: CASSLRRGYSNQPQHF
DNA: TGTGCCAGCAGTTTGCGCAGGGGTTATAGCAATCAGCCCCAGCATTTT

V: TRBV27
D: TRBD1
J: TRBJ1-6
CDR3: CASSFDRGDSPLHF
DNA: TGTGCCAGCAGTTTTGACAGGGGTGATTCACCCCTCCACTTT

V: TRBV10-3
D: NA
J: TRBJ1-1
CDR3: CAISETEVGTEAFF
DNA: TGTGCCATCAGTGAAACGGAGGTTGGCACTGAAGCTTTCTTT

V: TRBV6-4
D: TRBD2
J: TRBJ2-3
CDR3: CASRSRGGLETDTQYF
DNA: TGTGCCAGCAGATCCCGGGGGGGCCTTGAAACAGATACGCAGTATTTT

V: TRBV5-6
D: NA
J: TRBJ1-2
CDR3: CASSFWESNYGYTF
DNA: TGTGCCAGCAGCTTTTGGGAGTCGAACTATGGCTACACCTTC

V: TRBV19
D: NA
J: TRBJ2-5
CDR3: CASSIGGPPETQYF
DNA: TGTGCCAGTAGTATCGGGGGACCCCCAGAGACCCAGTACTTC

V: TRBV11-3
D: TRBD1
J: TRBJ1-3
CDR3: CASSFGDRGKSSGNTIYF
DNA: TGTGCCAGCAGCTTTGGGGACAGGGGGAAATCGTCTGGAAACACCATATATTTT

V: TRBV9
D: NA
J: TRBJ2-1
CDR3: CASSAPSSSYNEQFF
DNA: TGTGCCAGCAGCGCCCCTAGCTCCTCCTACAATGAGCAGTTCTTC

V: TRBV2
D: TRBD1
J: TRBJ2-5
CDR3: CASNTGEQETQYF
DNA: TGTGCCAGCAACACAGGGGAGCAAGAGACCCAGTACTTC

V: TRBV20-1
D: NA
J: TRBJ1-5
CDR3: CSASSGQPQHF
DNA: TGCAGTGCTAGTTCCGGTCAGCCCCAGCATTTT